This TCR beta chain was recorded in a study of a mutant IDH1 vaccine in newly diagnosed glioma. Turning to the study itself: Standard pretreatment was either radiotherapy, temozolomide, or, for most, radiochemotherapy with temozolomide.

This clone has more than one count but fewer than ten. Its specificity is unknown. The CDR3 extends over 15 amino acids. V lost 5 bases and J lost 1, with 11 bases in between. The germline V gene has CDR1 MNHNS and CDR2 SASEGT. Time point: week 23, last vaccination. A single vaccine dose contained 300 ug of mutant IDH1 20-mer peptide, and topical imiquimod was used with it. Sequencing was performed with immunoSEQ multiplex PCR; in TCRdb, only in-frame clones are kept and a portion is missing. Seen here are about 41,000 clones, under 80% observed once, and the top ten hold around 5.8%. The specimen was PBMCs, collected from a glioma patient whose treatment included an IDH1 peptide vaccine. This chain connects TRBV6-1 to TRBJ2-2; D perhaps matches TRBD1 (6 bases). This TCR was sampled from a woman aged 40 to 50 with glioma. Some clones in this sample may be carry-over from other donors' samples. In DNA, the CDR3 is TGTGCCAGCAGTTTGGGACATTTGAACACCGGGGAGCTGTTTTTT. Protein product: CASSLGHLNTGELFF.